These T cell receptor beta chains were read from a single sample in a study of blood T cell repertoires in COVID-19. The repertoire was sequenced with immunoSEQ multiplex PCR; TCRdb's copy has only in-frame clones and lacks some. The top ten clones hold about 1.3% of a sample with 200,000 to 300,000 clones, almost 90% of them seen once. Sequencing was carried out using peripheral blood. The receptors were sampled from a man older than 75 with acute or convalescent COVID-19. Both conserved end residues are part of each CDR3. D genes are given only for firm matches. Rows give clone size only sometimes, using once, few, many, or a class for an expanded clone.

V	J	D	size	CDR3	DNA
TRBV5-1	TRBJ2-3	NA	NA	CASSLGGGATDTQYF	TGCGCCAGCAGCTTGGGAGGGGGGGCTACAGATACGCAGTATTTT
TRBV2	TRBJ1-6	NA	NA	CASSTQGRASPLHF	TGTGCCAGCAGTACTCAGGGGCGCGCGTCACCCCTCCACTTT
TRBV12-3/TRBV12-4	TRBJ1-2	TRBD1	few	CASSNGQGRGYTF	TGTGCCAGCAGTAACGGACAGGGACGTGGCTACACCTTC
TRBV7-3	TRBJ2-1	TRBD1	NA	CASSPEAQGAVYNEQFF	TGTGCCAGCAGCCCAGAGGCGCAGGGGGCCGTCTACAATGAGCAGTTCTTC
TRBV29-1	TRBJ2-2	TRBD1	NA	CSVEKGGNTGELFF	TGCAGCGTTGAAAAAGGGGGCAACACCGGGGAGCTGTTTTTT
TRBV7-2	TRBJ1-2	NA	NA	CASSVDRNYGYTF	TGTGCCAGCAGCGTTGACAGAAACTATGGCTACACCTTC
TRBV7-3	TRBJ2-2	TRBD1	NA	CASSPGTGSFGELFF	TGTGCCAGCAGTCCCGGGACAGGGAGTTTCGGGGAGCTGTTTTTT
TRBV6-2/TRBV6-3	TRBJ2-7	NA	NA	CASSLTRTTSRYEQYF	TGTGCCAGCAGCCTCACTCGGACTACCAGCAGGTACGAGCAGTACTTC
TRBV19	TRBJ2-1	NA	NA	CASSIDNFNEQFF	TGTGCCAGTAGTATAGACAACTTCAATGAGCAGTTCTTC
TRBV5-1	TRBJ2-5	NA	NA	CASSLGDQETQYF	TGCGCCAGCAGCTTAGGGGATCAAGAGACCCAGTACTTC
TRBV19	TRBJ2-7	NA	NA	CASSLQGDYEQYF	TGTGCCAGTAGTCTACAGGGTGACTACGAGCAGTACTTC
TRBV3-1/TRBV3-2	TRBJ2-7	NA	NA	CASSQGRSRPYEQYF	TGTGCCAGCAGCCAAGGGAGGAGTAGACCCTACGAGCAGTACTTC
TRBV6-6	TRBJ2-7	NA	NA	CASSYSDTTYEQYF	TGTGCCAGCAGTTACTCTGATACTACCTACGAGCAGTACTTC
TRBV18	TRBJ2-2	TRBD1	once	CASSPNRGPNTGELFF	TGTGCCAGCTCACCCAACAGGGGACCAAACACCGGGGAGCTGTTTTTT
TRBV18	TRBJ2-3	TRBD2	NA	CASSPIPLAGEVDTQYF	TGTGCCAGCTCACCAATCCCGCTAGCGGGAGAAGTAGATACGCAGTATTTT
TRBV7-3	TRBJ2-7	NA	NA	CASSLTSGGVYEQYF	TGTGCCAGCAGCTTAACTTCTGGGGGCGTTTACGAGCAGTACTTC
TRBV19	TRBJ2-7	NA	NA	CASSKDSDGTYEQYF	TGTGCCAGTAGTAAAGATTCCGACGGGACCTACGAGCAGTACTTC
TRBV6-4	TRBJ2-3	NA	NA	CASSDERGDTQYF	TGTGCCAGCAGTGACGAGAGGGGGGATACGCAGTATTTT
TRBV6-2/TRBV6-3	TRBJ2-7	NA	NA	CASSPSGSTGEQYF	TGTGCCAGCAGCCCCAGCGGGTCCACCGGGGAGCAGTACTTC
TRBV7-9	TRBJ1-1	NA	few	CASSPTFSNTEAFF	TGTGCCAGCAGCCCCACATTTTCGAACACTGAAGCTTTCTTT